The rows below give T cell receptor beta chains drawn from one sample of a study of blood T cell repertoires in COVID-19. TCRdb's copy holds only in-frame clones and misses some; the assay was immunoSEQ multiplex PCR. In the table there are fewer than 90,000 clones, 90% to 95% of which are singletons. Sample: peripheral blood. Receptor source: a human donor with active COVID-19. The donor label of this sample is uncertain. Each CDR3 is given with its conserved first and last residue. A D gene is named only where the DNA matches it firmly. The size entry is marked missing in some rows and otherwise reads once, few, many or a size class.

cdr3_nt cdr3_aa d_call j_call v_call clone_size
TGTGCCAGCAGTTTATTTCCCGGTCAGCCCCAGCATTTT CASSLFPGQPQHF NA TRBJ1-5 TRBV28 NA
TGTGCCAGCAGCGGGGCGTTTCCCTACGAGCAGTACTTC CASSGAFPYEQYF NA TRBJ2-7 TRBV5-6 NA
TGTGCCAGCTCACCAATTTCGAACGGGAACTCTGGAAACACCATATATTTT CASSPISNGNSGNTIYF NA TRBJ1-3 TRBV18 NA
TGTGCCAGCAGCCGGGACAGGGTGTCCTCGAACACTGAAGCTTTCTTT CASSRDRVSSNTEAFF TRBD1 TRBJ1-1 TRBV14 NA
TGTGCCAGCAGCCAAGTGTTAGCCAGTTCCCATGGCTACACCTTC CASSQVLASSHGYTF NA TRBJ1-2 TRBV3-1/TRBV3-2 NA
TGCGCCAGCAGCCCTGGGACTAGCCAAGAGACCCAGTACTTC CASSPGTSQETQYF TRBD2 TRBJ2-5 TRBV5-1 NA
TGTGCCAGCAGTTTCAGGGGGGAGACCCAGTACTTC CASSFRGETQYF TRBD1 TRBJ2-5 TRBV27 NA
TGTGCCATCAGTGAGTCGAAGCGAGAAGAGACCCAGTACTTC CAISESKREETQYF NA TRBJ2-5 TRBV10-3 NA
TGTGCCAGCGTCACGCTGGGGGCGAATAATTCACCCCTCCACTTT CASVTLGANNSPLHF NA TRBJ1-6 TRBV28 NA
TGTGCCAGCAGCTCGACGTGGGCAAGTAACTATGGCTACACCTTC CASSSTWASNYGYTF NA TRBJ1-2 TRBV7-9 NA
TGTGCCAGCAGGCCCAGGGCCTACAATGAGCAGTTCTTC CASRPRAYNEQFF NA TRBJ2-1 TRBV12-3/TRBV12-4 NA
TGTGCCAGCCTCCCGGGACAGGGCGGGGAGCTGTTTTTT CASLPGQGGELFF NA TRBJ2-2 TRBV21-1 NA
TGTGCCAGCAGCCAAGAATCAGACAGGCCCGCGTTCTTC CASSQESDRPAFF NA TRBJ2-1 TRBV14 NA
TGTGCCAGCAGTGATAACAGGGACACTGAAGCTTTCTTT CASSDNRDTEAFF NA TRBJ1-1 TRBV2 NA
TGTGCCAGCACCCTCCGGGGGACTCCCCTCTACAATGAGCAGTTCTTC CASTLRGTPLYNEQFF NA TRBJ2-1 TRBV27 NA
TGTGCCAGCAGCTTAGCGGCTAGCGGCTCCTACAATGAGCAGTTCTTC CASSLAASGSYNEQFF TRBD2 TRBJ2-1 TRBV7-2 NA
TGTGCCAGCAGCTTATCGGGATCCCTGAACACTGAAGCTTTCTTT CASSLSGSLNTEAFF NA TRBJ1-1 TRBV7-9 NA
TGTGCCAGCATCGCGGGACTAGCGGGGCGCAATGAGCAGTTCTTC CASIAGLAGRNEQFF TRBD2 TRBJ2-1 TRBV2 once
TGTGCCACCAGTGCAGGGTACCAAGAGACCCAGTACTTC CATSAGYQETQYF NA TRBJ2-5 TRBV15 NA
TGTGCCAGCAGTCCCCGCAGGGTATGGGAAAAACTGTTTTTT CASSPRRVWEKLFF NA TRBJ1-4 TRBV6-5 once
TGTGCCAGCAGTTACTCCGGGACAGGTTCTCAGTACTTC CASSYSGTGSQYF TRBD1 TRBJ2-7 TRBV6-5 NA
TGTGCCAGCAGTTCCCCTAGCGTAGGATTCGTGGGGGAGCAGTACTTC CASSSPSVGFVGEQYF NA TRBJ2-7 TRBV27 once
TGCAGCGTCCAGTTCGGGACAGCGGGCGAGCAGTACTTC CSVQFGTAGEQYF NA TRBJ2-7 TRBV29-1 NA
TGTGCCAGCAGTTTAACCCCGGACTCGCTCTCTGGCTACACCTTC CASSLTPDSLSGYTF NA TRBJ1-2 TRBV27 NA
TGCAGTGCTAGTAACGCGGGGGCTCGGTACAATGAGCAGTTCTTC CSASNAGARYNEQFF NA TRBJ2-1 TRBV20-1 NA
TGTGCCAGCAGCTTCGGTCGGTATAGCAATCAGCCCCAGCATTTT CASSFGRYSNQPQHF NA TRBJ1-5 TRBV5-6 NA
TGTGCCAGCTCACCACCGCAGGGCCACTATGGCTACACCTTC CASSPPQGHYGYTF NA TRBJ1-2 TRBV18 NA
TGTGCCAGCAGTGATGAGGGAACGGCCTTTTTATATGGCTACACCTTC CASSDEGTAFLYGYTF NA TRBJ1-2 TRBV6-1 NA
TGTGCCAGCAGGTCCAGGGGGACGAACACTGAAGCTTTCTTT CASRSRGTNTEAFF TRBD1 TRBJ1-1 TRBV2 NA
TGTGCCCCCGGTCGGGGAGCCTACGAGCAGTACTTC CAPGRGAYEQYF NA TRBJ2-7 TRBV5-6 NA
TGTGCCAGCAGCAAATTCCGCGTAATATTCGATAAAAACATTCAGTACTTC CASSKFRVIFDKNIQYF NA TRBJ2-4 TRBV7-8 NA